The rows below give T cell receptor beta chains drawn from one sample of a study of T cells in Graves' hyperthyroidism and ophthalmopathy. TCRdb passed the multiplex PCR reads through MiXCR, listing each CDR3 protein once. The sample includes around 500,000 distinct CDR3 sequences, less than 25% of them seen just once. The sample was blood. Receptor source: a woman in her seventies with Graves' ophthalmopathy. The CDR3 runs from the conserved cysteine through the conserved F or W. D genes are given only for firm matches. Clone size is not always given. Where it is, it says once, few, many or a class for expanded clones.

>NA|TRBJ1-2|many|TRBV10-3
TGTGCCATCAGTGACAGGGCTTCTAACTATGGCTACACCTTC
CAISDRASNYGYTF
>NA|TRBJ2-1|NA|TRBV20-1
TGCAGTGCAGCCGACTGGAGCTCCTACAATGAGCAGTTCTTC
CSAADWSSYNEQFF
>NA|TRBJ2-3|few|TRBV5-1
TGCGCCAGCAGCTTAACGGGGGAGCATGGAGATACGCAGTATTTT
CASSLTGEHGDTQYF
>TRBD2|TRBJ2-1|NA|TRBV6-1
TGTGCCAGCAGTTACTCCTGGACTAGGGATTACGGGAAGCAGTTCTTC
CASSYSWTRDYGKQFF
>NA|TRBJ1-2|few|TRBV7-9
TGTGCCAGCAGCTTAGATCAATGGGGTACCTATGGCTACACCTTC
CASSLDQWGTYGYTF
>NA|TRBJ1-4|many|TRBV28
TGTGCCAGCACCCGAGGTGAAAAACTGTTTTTT
CASTRGEKLFF
>NA|TRBJ1-5|NA|TRBV6-6
TGTGCCAGCAGTTACTCGGACACCCAGCATTTT
CASSYSDTQHF
>NA|TRBJ2-4|NA|TRBV6-1
TGTGCCAGCAGTACGGGACTAAACATTCAGTACTTC
CASSTGLNIQYF
>TRBD2|TRBJ2-1|few|TRBV20-1
TGCAGTGCGCAAAGAGCCACTAGCGGGACTAGCAATGAGCAGTTCTTC
CSAQRATSGTSNEQFF
>NA|TRBJ1-5|few|TRBV5-5
TGTGCCAGCAGCTTGGTATGGGGCTCAAATCAGCCCCAGCATTTT
CASSLVWGSNQPQHF
>TRBD2|TRBJ2-1|NA|TRBV7-9
TGTGCCAGCAGCTTTAGTAGCGGGAGTATATATGAGCAGTTCTTC
CASSFSSGSIYEQFF
>TRBD1|TRBJ1-5|NA|TRBV7-2
TGTGCCAGCCGGGAGGGGGCGATGAGCAATCAGCCCCAGCATTTT
CASREGAMSNQPQHF
>TRBD1|TRBJ2-7|NA|TRBV7-9
TGTGCCAGCAGCGGTCGACAGGGGGCGCGGGAGCAGTACTTC
CASSGRQGAREQYF
>NA|TRBJ2-1|NA|TRBV11-2
TGTGCCAGCAGCTTAGTTGGTTTCCGGCGTAGCTCCTACAATGAGCAGTTCTTC
CASSLVGFRRSSYNEQFF
>TRBD2|TRBJ2-1|many|TRBV2
TGTGCCAGCAGCACACTTAGCGGGAGGGCCAGGGATGAGCAGTTCTTC
CASSTLSGRARDEQFF
>NA|TRBJ2-7|few|TRBV18
TGTGCCAGCTCGCCCGACAGGAGTAGCGAGCAGTACTTC
CASSPDRSSEQYF
>NA|TRBJ2-2|NA|TRBV9
TGTGCCAGCAGCCTACAAGTATCCGGGGAGCTGTTTTTT
CASSLQVSGELFF
>TRBD1|TRBJ1-2|NA|TRBV29-1
TGCAGCGTGGGGGATCACAGGGGACGCGGCTACACCTTC
CSVGDHRGRGYTF
>NA|TRBJ2-7|few|TRBV7-8
TGTGCCAGCAGCTTATTGGGGAATACGTACGAGCAGTACTTC
CASSLLGNTYEQYF
>NA|TRBJ2-1|NA|TRBV3-1
TGTGCCAGCAGCCAAGTTGGAGTAGAGCAGTTCTTC
CASSQVGVEQFF
>TRBD1|TRBJ2-3|few|TRBV28
TGTGCCAGCAGTTCTCAGGGGGCTGGGACAGATACGCAGTATTTT
CASSSQGAGTDTQYF
>NA|TRBJ1-1|many|TRBV28
TGTGCCAGCAGTGGGGTGGGCACTGAAGCTTTCTTT
CASSGVGTEAFF
>TRBD1|TRBJ1-2|few|TRBV7-2
TGTGCCAGCAGCTTAGCATACCGGGACAGTGGCTACACCTTC
CASSLAYRDSGYTF
>TRBD1|TRBJ1-6|few|TRBV6-1
TGTGCCAGCACTCTAACAGGGGGTTCCTATAATTCACCCCTCCACTTT
CASTLTGGSYNSPLHF
>NA|TRBJ2-7|few|TRBV20-1
TGCAGTGCAAACGCGGGTGGGGTTAACTCCTACGAGCAGTACTTC
CSANAGGVNSYEQYF
>NA|TRBJ2-4|NA|TRBV3-1
TGTGCCAGCAGCCAATCCCATCAGGGGGGGAGGAACATTCAGTACTTC
CASSQSHQGGRNIQYF
>NA|TRBJ1-5|many|TRBV30
TGTGCCTTCATGATCGGGTTCAATCAGCCCCAGCATTTT
CAFMIGFNQPQHF
>NA|TRBJ2-3|many|TRBV12-3/TRBV12-4
TGTGCCAGCAGTACTCAGGTCAGGGCCAGCACAGATACGCAGTATTTT
CASSTQVRASTDTQYF
>NA|TRBJ2-5|few|TRBV20-1
TGCAGTGCTATCTTCCCGGAGACCCAGTACTTC
CSAIFPETQYF
>NA|TRBJ2-5|few|TRBV18
TGTGCCAGCTCACCACCGGTTGAGGGGTTGGAGGAGACCCAGTACTTC
CASSPPVEGLEETQYF
>NA|TRBJ2-1|NA|TRBV4-3
TGCGCCAGCAGCCAAGGCTTGCGGGACAATGAGCAGTTCTTC
CASSQGLRDNEQFF
>TRBD2|TRBJ2-1|NA|TRBV28
TGTGCCAGCAGTTTGCCCAGACTAGCGGGAGGTTACAATGAGCAGTTCTTC
CASSLPRLAGGYNEQFF
>TRBD2|TRBJ2-1|NA|TRBV7-2
TGTGCCAGCAGCTCCTTAGCGGGAGGAGGGCATGAGCAGTTCTTC
CASSSLAGGGHEQFF
>NA|TRBJ1-2|many|TRBV28
TGTGCCAGTGTCGACCTCCGGACAGCTCCGGATGGCTACACCTTC
CASVDLRTAPDGYTF
>NA|TRBJ2-7|many|TRBV2
TGTGCCAGCAACCAACTCCCTGGGGCCGAGCAGTACTTC
CASNQLPGAEQYF
>TRBD2|TRBJ2-5|NA|TRBV20-1
TGCAGTGCTAGACCAGCGGGACTGGGTGAGACCCAGTACTTC
CSARPAGLGETQYF
>TRBD1|TRBJ1-2|NA|TRBV4-1
TGCGCCAGCAGCCGACGACAGGGAGACTATGGCTACACCTTC
CASSRRQGDYGYTF
>NA|TRBJ2-7|many|TRBV10-3
TGTGCCATGGCTACAGGACTAGGGGGGATTTACGAGCAGTACTTC
CAMATGLGGIYEQYF
>NA|TRBJ2-5|few|TRBV6-1
TGTGCCAGCACCCGTCAGGGGGGCCCCATTCAAGAGACCCAGTACTTC
CASTRQGGPIQETQYF
>NA|TRBJ1-1|NA|TRBV5-1
TGCGCCAGCAGCTTGGAGGGGACCACTGAAGCTTTCTTT
CASSLEGTTEAFF
>TRBD2|TRBJ2-7|many|TRBV10-2
TGCGCCAGCACCAGGACTAGCGGGAGCCTCGAGCAGTACTTC
CASTRTSGSLEQYF
>NA|TRBJ2-7|NA|TRBV28
TGTGCCAGCGCGCGGGGACCCTCCTACGAGCAGTACTTC
CASARGPSYEQYF
>TRBD2|TRBJ2-1|few|TRBV20-1
TGCAGTGCCCTCCGACTAGCGGGTGAGCAGTTCTTC
CSALRLAGEQFF
>NA|TRBJ1-1|NA|TRBV6-1
TGTGCCAGCAGCCCTAACCGCCGACAGACTTTTATGAACACTGAAGCTTTCTTT
CASSPNRRQTFMNTEAFF
>NA|TRBJ2-5|NA|TRBV5-1
TGCGCCAGCAGCTTGTTTTCCCGGGAGACCCAGTACTTC
CASSLFSRETQYF
>NA|TRBJ2-3|few|TRBV20-1
TGCAGTGCCACCAACATTTGGGCCGGGACCGAAGATACGCAGTATTTT
CSATNIWAGTEDTQYF
>NA|TRBJ2-3|few|TRBV18
TGTGCCAGCTCGGGAGTCCGGGATACGCAGTATTTT
CASSGVRDTQYF
>NA|TRBJ2-7|few|TRBV3-1
TGTGCCAGCAGCCCACGGAAACCGGGACCCAACGAGCAGTACTTC
CASSPRKPGPNEQYF
>NA|TRBJ1-2|NA|TRBV3-1
TGTGCCAGCAGCCCCCCCCCCCGGGACTATGGCTACACCTTC
CASSPPPRDYGYTF
>TRBD2|TRBJ2-7|NA|TRBV5-6
TGTGCCAGCAGCTTCCCGGGGACTAGCGTTTACGAGCAGTACTTC
CASSFPGTSVYEQYF
>TRBD2|TRBJ2-1|many|TRBV7-9
TGTGCCAGCAGCTTAGTCGGCGGGAGCCTGAACAATGAGCAGTTCTTC
CASSLVGGSLNNEQFF
>TRBD1|TRBJ1-2|few|TRBV30
TGTGCCTGGAGTCAGAAGCGAGGGCAGGGGGGCTATGGCTACACCTTC
CAWSQKRGQGGYGYTF
>TRBD1|TRBJ1-6|NA|TRBV11-2
TGTGCCAGCAGCTCCCAGGGACAGTCACACGCCTATAATTCACCCCTCCACTTT
CASSSQGQSHAYNSPLHF
>TRBD1|TRBJ1-5|NA|TRBV20-1
TGCGCTTTTAACAGGGGACGTGATCAGCCCCAGCATTTT
CAFNRGRDQPQHF
>NA|TRBJ1-1|NA|TRBV25-1
TGTGCCAGCAGTGAATGGGGGTCTGAAGCTTTCTTT
CASSEWGSEAFF
>TRBD1|TRBJ1-1|NA|TRBV6-1
TGTGCCAGCGGGGGACAGGGGGCGGGGAACACTGAAGTTTTCTTT
CASGGQGAGNTEVFF
>NA|TRBJ2-5|many|TRBV5-1
TGCGCCAGCAGCTTGGGCCAAGAGACCCAGTACTTC
CASSLGQETQYF
>TRBD2|TRBJ2-7|NA|TRBV19
TGTGCCAGTAGTACCTCTAGCGGGAGGGCCGGGGCATCAAACTACGAGCAGTACTTC
CASSTSSGRAGASNYEQYF
>NA|TRBJ2-7|NA|TRBV11-2
TGTGCCAGCAGCCCCAGAAGTGGTAGCGGCTCCTACGAGCAGTACTTC
CASSPRSGSGSYEQYF
>TRBD1|TRBJ1-2|few|TRBV19
TGTGCCAGTAGTCAATCAGACAGGGAGCACACCTTC
CASSQSDREHTF